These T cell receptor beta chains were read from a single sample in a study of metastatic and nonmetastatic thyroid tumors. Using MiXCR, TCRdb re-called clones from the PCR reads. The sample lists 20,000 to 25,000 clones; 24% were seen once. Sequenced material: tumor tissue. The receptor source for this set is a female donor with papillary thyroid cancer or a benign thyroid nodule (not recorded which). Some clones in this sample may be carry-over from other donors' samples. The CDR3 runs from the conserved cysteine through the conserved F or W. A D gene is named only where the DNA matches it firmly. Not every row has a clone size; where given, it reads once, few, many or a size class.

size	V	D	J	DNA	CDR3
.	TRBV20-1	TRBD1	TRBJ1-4	TGCAGTGCCCATGACAGGGGGCGTGAAAAACTGTTTTTT	CSAHDRGREKLFF
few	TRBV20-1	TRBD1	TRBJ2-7	TGCAGTGCTAGAGGGGACAGGGGTGAATCATACGAGCAGTACTTC	CSARGDRGESYEQYF
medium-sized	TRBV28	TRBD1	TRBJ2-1	TGTGCCAGCAGTCCCTCGACAGGGAAGGAGGAGCAGTTCTTC	CASSPSTGKEEQFF
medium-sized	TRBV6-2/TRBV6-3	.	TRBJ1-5	TGTGCCAGCAGTAAAGACCCTACAAGTGGCAATCAGCCCCAGCATTTT	CASSKDPTSGNQPQHF
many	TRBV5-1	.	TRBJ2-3	TGCGCCAGCAGGACAGGAGACACAGATACGCAGTATTTT	CASRTGDTDTQYF
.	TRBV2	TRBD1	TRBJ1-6	TGTGCCAGAAGTGATGCTCTTGTGGGGACAGATTCACCCCTCAACTTT	CARSDALVGTDSPLNF
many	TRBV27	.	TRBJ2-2	TGTGCCAGCAGTTTTAAGACGAACACCGGGGAGCTGTTTTTT	CASSFKTNTGELFF
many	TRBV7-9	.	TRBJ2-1	TGTGCCAGCAGCTCTAGCATATTGTACAATGAGCAGTTCTTC	CASSSSILYNEQFF
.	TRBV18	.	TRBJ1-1	TGTGCCAGCTCACCTTATGGGGGGGGAGCTTTCTTT	CASSPYGGGAFF
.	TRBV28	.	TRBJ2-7	TGTGCCAGCAGTCCTACAGGGCTTTCAAGCTCCCACGAGCAGTACTTC	CASSPTGLSSSHEQYF
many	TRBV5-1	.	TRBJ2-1	TGCGCCAGCAGCTTGGGGGGGTCCGATGAGCAGTTCTTC	CASSLGGSDEQFF
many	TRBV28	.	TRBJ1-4	TGTGCCAGCAGTTTAGGGGTTAGGGATGAAAAACTGTTTTTT	CASSLGVRDEKLFF
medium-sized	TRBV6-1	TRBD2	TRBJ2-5	TGTGCCAGCAGTGAACTAGCGGGAGTAGCAGAGACCCAGTACTTC	CASSELAGVAETQYF
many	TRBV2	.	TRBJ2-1	TGTGCCAGCAGTGTAGGGGCAGGAGATGAGCAGTTCTTC	CASSVGAGDEQFF
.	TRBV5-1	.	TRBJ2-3	TGCGCCAGCAGCCCCCTCCCAGGCACAGATACGCAGTATTTT	CASSPLPGTDTQYF
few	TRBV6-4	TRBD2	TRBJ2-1	TGTGCCAGCAGTGACTCAGCGGGGACTAGCGGCAATGAGCAGTTCTTC	CASSDSAGTSGNEQFF